The 8 T cell receptor beta chains presented below share a single source sample, sequenced in a study of T-cell memory formation after mild COVID-19. Via MiXCR, TCRdb re-called the 5' RACE reads, giving one row per CDR3 protein. Of roughly 130,000 distinct CDR3 sequences listed, approximately 15% are singletons. The sample consisted of PBMCs or a T cell subset sorted from them (not recorded which). The receptors were gathered from an adult woman who had mild COVID-19 (a few samples of this study predate the infection). Cell type and time point are not known.

This clonotype was detected many times. V is TRBV5-1 and J is TRBJ2-2, with D possibly TRBD2 on 5 matching bases. From germline, CDR1 is SGHRS and CDR2 YFSETQ. CDR3 length equals 13 residues. V was shortened by 0 bases and J by 5 bases, with 5 bases between the two germline ends. For the CDR3, the DNA is TGCGCCAGCAGCTTGGCGGGGACCGGGGAGCTGTTTTTT. Protein product: CASSLAGTGELFF.

The CDR3 sequence is CSVGQGGTYEQYF. The CDR3 DNA reads as TGCAGCGTTGGACAGGGGGGCACCTACGAGCAGTACTTC. The chain has TRBV29-1 and TRBJ2-7; 9 bases are a match to TRBD1. This CDR3 comprises 13 residues. Per germline, CDR1 SQVTM and CDR2 ANQGSEA. V shed 4 bases and J 2 bases; nucleotides not matched to a gene: 3.

The chain links TRBV5-1 to TRBJ2-3; tentatively, D is TRBD1 (5 bases). The CDR3 contains 17 residues. Trimming took 0 bases from V and 0 from J, leaving 14 bases between them. Germline V gene sequence: CDR1 SGHRS, CDR2 YFSETQ. The CDR3 spells CASSLVWTYPSTDTQYF. The DNA of the CDR3 is TGCGCCAGCAGCTTGGTATGGACATACCCTAGCACAGATACGCAGTATTTT.

This clonotype showed up just a few times. CDR3 in amino acids: CATSDPWHQETQYF. The CDR3 DNA reads as TGTGCCACCAGTGATCCCTGGCACCAAGAGACCCAGTACTTC. This rearrangement joins TRBV24-1 to TRBJ2-5; D remains unclear. This CDR3 has 14 residues. The ends were cut back, 3 bases at V and 0 bases at J, with 7 bases in the middle. Germline V gene data show CDR1 as KGHDR and CDR2 as SFDVKD.

This clonotype was seen a few times. The chain recombines TRBV7-8 with TRBJ2-2; 7 bases line up with TRBD2. The V segment lost 8 bases and the J segment 1 base; nucleotides outside the gene matches: 1. CDR3 length: 13 amino acids. Germline V gene lookup returns CDR1 SGHVS and CDR2 FQNEAQ. The CDR3 DNA follows: TGTGCCAGCGAGCGGGGGAACACCGGGGAGCTGTTTTTT. Protein sequence: CASERGNTGELFF.

This clonotype was seen only a few times. V is TRBV7-6 and J is TRBJ2-1; a weak D match, TRBD2 (7 bases). CDR3 length: 17 amino acids. CDR1 SGHVS and CDR2 FNYEAQ come from the germline V gene. With 5 bases removed from V and 3 bases from J, the gap between germline ends came to 20 bases. The CDR3 DNA follows: TGTGCCAGCAGCGAGAGGGGGGGGACCAATAGCTACAATGAGCAGTTCTTC. Its translation: CASSERGGTNSYNEQFF.

This clonotype was picked up a small number of times. The V call is TRBV4-1, the J call TRBJ1-1, with D tentatively TRBD1 (6 bases). Trimming removed 0 bases from V and 1 base from J, with 12 bases in between. CDR3 size: 16 residues. Germline lookup yields CDR1 MGHRA and CDR2 YSYEKL. The CDR3 loop reads CASSQDGTGPNTEAFF. The CDR3 nucleotides are TGCGCCAGCAGCCAAGATGGAACAGGGCCGAACACTGAAGCTTTCTTT.

This clonotype was seen a few times. The gene calls are TRBV29-1 and TRBJ2-1; the match to TRBD2 covers 9 bases. Germline V lookup: CDR1 SQVTM, CDR2 ANQGSEA. The length of the CDR3 is 14 residues. The V segment lost 1 base and the J segment 6 bases; nucleotides outside the gene matches: 4. CDR3 residues: CSVEGREGGNEQFF. In nucleotides, the CDR3 is TGCAGCGTTGAAGGGCGGGAGGGGGGCAATGAGCAGTTCTTC.